One sample yielded the 12 T cell receptor beta chains listed below, sequenced in a study of T cells after yellow fever vaccination. One entry per CDR3 protein, called by TCRdb with MiXCR from the 5' RACE reads. Of about 360,000 distinct CDR3 sequences in the sample, roughly 6.2% are singletons; the top ten hold 15%. Sequenced here: PBMCs, sampled 5 days after the yellow fever booster vaccination. The receptors shown here come from a young man who received the YFV17D yellow fever vaccine.

This clonotype has a handful of counts. The V and J genes are TRBV20-1 and TRBJ2-1, with TRBD2 matching 10 bases. The CDR3 covers 15 residues. Germline V gene data show CDR1 as DFQATT and CDR2 as SNEGSKA (reference sequence). V gave up 4 bases and J gave up 4 bases; unmatched junction bases: 7. CDR3 sequence: CSANTGTSVYNEQFF. The CDR3 DNA is TGCAGTGCTAATACTGGGACTAGCGTATACAATGAGCAGTTCTTC.

The chain recombines TRBV29-1 with TRBJ2-3; maybe TRBD2 (6 bases). CDR1 SQVTM and CDR2 ANQGSEA come from the germline V gene. CDR3 length equals 14 residues. CDR3 region: CIAGRGGGEDTQYF. The CDR3 coding sequence is TGCATCGCTGGGAGAGGCGGCGGGGAAGATACGCAGTATTTT.

The genes are TRBV2 and TRBJ2-1, with D uncertain. CDR3 length: 15 residues. CDR1 and CDR2 from the germline V gene are SNHLY and FYNNEI. Trimming shortened V by 5 bases and J by 4 bases, and 15 bases separated the two germline ends. CDR3 sequence (DNA): TGTGCCAGCAGTTTGAGCGTTCGAACGTACAATGAGCAGTTCTTC. Encoded protein: CASSLSVRTYNEQFF.

This clonotype was observed a few times. The chain links TRBV18 to TRBJ1-5; D gene ambiguous. The CDR3 runs to 14 residues. Trimming removed 1 base at V and 2 bases at J, with 6 bases between. Germline V CDR1 and CDR2: KGHSH, LQKENI. DNA for the CDR3: TGTGCCAGCTCACCACAGACGGGCAATCAGCCCCAGCATTTT. Its protein is CASSPQTGNQPQHF.

This clonotype came up a few times. The rearrangement links TRBV4-3 to TRBJ2-7; 8 bases fit TRBD2. The CDR3 is 13 amino acids. Germline assignment: CDR1 LGHNA and CDR2 YSLEER. Losses at the gene ends were 3 bases for V and 6 bases for J; bases not matched to a gene: 4. CDR3 sequence reads: CASSHGLASEQYF. The CDR3 coding sequence is TGCGCCAGCAGCCATGGACTAGCATCCGAGCAGTACTTC.

The chain joins TRBV14 to TRBJ2-1; 7 nucleotides match TRBD2. J gave up 0 bases and V 2 bases, and 13 bases lay outside the gene matches. CDR1 is SGHDN and CDR2 is FVKESK in the germline V gene. The CDR3 contains 19 residues. For the CDR3, the DNA is TGTGCCAGCAGCCAAACCCAGACTAGCTGGAAGAGCTCCTACAATGAGCAGTTCTTC. Translation: CASSQTQTSWKSSYNEQFF. Together with reference TRBV14 and TRBJ2-1, the CDR3 gives the full variable domain: EAGVTQFPSHSVIEKGQTVTLRCDPISGHDNLYWYRRVMGKEIKFLLHFVKESKQDESGMPNNRFLAERTGGTYSTLKVQPAELEDSGVYFCASSQTQTSWKSSYNEQFFGPGTRLTVL.

The chain links TRBV28 to TRBJ2-1, with a weak D call TRBD2 (5 bases). The CDR3 spans 15 residues. V was cut by 7 bases and J by 0 bases, with 13 bases left in between. The V gene's germline CDR1 is MDHEN and CDR2 SYDVKM. The CDR3 region has the DNA TGTGCCAGCACCTCAGTAGGGAGCTCCTACAATGAGCAGTTCTTC. Translation gives CASTSVGSSYNEQFF.

The gene calls are TRBV20-1 and TRBJ2-7, with TRBD2 matching 7 bases. The CDR3 is made up of 14 amino acids. With V trimmed by 3 bases and J by 7 bases, 12 bases remained unmatched. CDR1 and CDR2 from the germline V gene are DFQATT and SNEGSKA (reference sequence). The DNA for the CDR3 is TGCAGTGCTAGTAGCCTAGCGGAGGCCTTAGAGCAGTACTTC. It codes for CSASSLAEALEQYF.

V and J are TRBV5-4 and TRBJ2-2; 11 bases are shared with TRBD2. The CDR3 runs 16 residues. Germline V lookup: CDR1 SGHNT, CDR2 YYREEE (reference sequence). V dropped 3 bases and J dropped 2; count of bases not matched to a gene: 3. DNA for the CDR3: TGTGCCAGCAGCTCTAGCGGGAGGTCCAACACCGGGGAGCTGTTTTTT. It is translated as CASSSSGRSNTGELFF.

This clonotype was detected only a few times. V and J are TRBV11-2 and TRBJ2-1; D may be TRBD2 (7 bases). Germline V lookup: CDR1 SGHAT, CDR2 FQNNGV. The CDR3 totals 21 residues. The V gene lost 1 base and the J gene lost 0 bases, with 25 bases spanning the gap. The CDR3 DNA reads as TGTGCCAGCAGCTTAGTCGGGGGGCTGTCGATGGACTCCGACTCCTACAATGAGCAGTTCTTC. Translated, it gives CASSLVGGLSMDSDSYNEQFF.

This clonotype was counted ten times or more. This rearrangement joins TRBV29-1 to TRBJ2-7, with unresolved D. V lost 4 bases and J 4 bases, leaving 14 bases between the germline ends. CDR1 is SQVTM and CDR2 is ANQGSEA in the germline V gene. The CDR3 contains 13 residues. The CDR3 region has the DNA TGCAGCGTTGGTGTCACGGGCAGTTACGAGCAGTACTTC. Amino acid sequence: CSVGVTGSYEQYF.

This clonotype has just a few counts. The chain recombines TRBV5-8 with TRBJ1-4; TRBD1 matches 8 bases. After removal of 2 bases from V and 7 bases from J, the junction contained 7 bases not matched to a gene. The CDR3 length is 15 residues. Germline loops: CDR1 SGHTS, CDR2 YDEGEE. CDR3 amino acids: CASSFWTGSAEKLFF. DNA for the CDR3: TGTGCCAGCAGCTTTTGGACAGGGTCGGCTGAAAAACTGTTTTTT.